This T cell receptor (beta chain) originates from a study of T cell responses to AZD1222 COVID-19 vaccine. At the level of the study: Second-dose timings of about 4 or about 12 weeks were pooled.

TCRdb's table, derived via immunoSEQ multiplex PCR, lists solely in-frame clones and lacks some. This table has around 170,000 clones, approximately 89% appearing once. Germline assignment: CDR1 MGHDK and CDR2 SYGVNS. The CDR3 is 15 amino acids. V was clipped by 2 bases and J by 0 bases, with 5 bases between them. Concerning this clone: The antigen remains undetermined.

Study-wide findings and caveats: Sampling captured repertoires only after the peak T cell response. In a largely white British group with more females than males, clonal diversity was possibly underestimated. Close to half of all spike-specific TCRs reportedly target regions of the variants that are unmutated.

The sequence was obtained from an adult in good health. Here the sequenced sample was peripheral blood, taken on day 0 of AZD1222 vaccination. This chain links TRBV25-1 with TRBJ1-6; D not certain. The CDR3 DNA sequence: TGTGCCAGCAGTGAAGACACCTCCTATAATTCACCCCTCCACTTT. This translates into CASSEDTSYNSPLHF.